This TCR beta chain is drawn from a study of blood T cell repertoires in COVID-19. Study-level information: Acute-phase and convalescent COVID-19 samples originated in the United States, Italy and Spain.

Assay used: immunoSEQ multiplex PCR; TCRdb lists only in-frame clones, some missing. The table lists roughly 420,000 clones, more than 75% of them singletons. This CDR3 comprises 17 residues. Germline CDR1 SGHRS, CDR2 YFSETQ. Trimming removed 0 bases at V and 2 bases at J, with 17 bases between. Sequenced input: PBMCs or T cells enriched from blood (not recorded which). V and J are TRBV5-1 and TRBJ2-5; a possible D gene is TRBD2 (6 bases). The sequence derives from a woman aged 25-40 years with acute COVID-19. In DNA, the CDR3 is TGCGCCAGCAGCTTGGGTGGGGTAGGACTAAATCAAGAGACCCAGTACTTC. Its protein is CASSLGGVGLNQETQYF.